This is a list of T cell receptor beta chains from one sample in a study of Tregs in tolerant kidney transplant recipients. The data were produced by immunoSEQ multiplex PCR, yet TCRdb's version contains in-frame clones alone and is incomplete. This sample has 15,000 to 17,000 clones; around 53% occur once, and the top ten carry about 3%. Their cognate antigens are unknown. The source material was CD4+ T cells from blood cultured with allogeneic cells, sampled before the transplant. The receptors were sampled from a human patient who received a combined kidney and bone marrow transplant. The CDR3 runs from the conserved cysteine through the conserved F or W. Each record gives: D gene, V gene, CDR3 length, CDR3 protein. A D gene is named only where the DNA matches it firmly.

. TRBV5-5 13 CASSLVVNTEAFF
. TRBV6-1 15 CASSEEGRAYNEQFF
TRBD2 TRBV6-1 14 CASRGSGRAIRQFF
TRBD2 TRBV5-4 18 CASSLAYLAGGPTYEQYF
TRBD1 TRBV29-1 15 CSVVGTGERGDTQYF
. TRBV15 16 CATSRDIGTRGNEQFF
TRBD1 TRBV7-9 13 CASSRDRGSEAFF
TRBD2 TRBV7-2 15 CASSNLAGGAGELFF
. TRBV2 14 CASSERQGRSGYTF
TRBD2 TRBV10-3 17 CAISDTSGRRNTGELFF
TRBD1 TRBV11-3 16 CASSSNRGFTGTEAFF
. TRBV2 15 CASRWEQGVVYEQYF
. TRBV7-2 16 CASSLLSRGQGQPQHF
. TRBV5-4 12 CASSLVSGELFF
. TRBV7-3 15 CASSLTGGAGNTIYF
. TRBV7-2 15 CASSLVRDFNQPQHF
TRBD1 TRBV10-3 17 CAISRPRGQRNTGELFF
TRBD1 TRBV4-2 15 CASSQTPGQGFEQYF
TRBD1 TRBV7-9 16 CASSLTGTGGWSPLHF
. TRBV9 13 CASSVRGDGELFF
TRBD1 TRBV13 22 CASAVHLRGRGPFMSAKNIQYF
. TRBV4-1 19 CASSQDRRGYGRGGGELFF
. TRBV4-2 15 CASSQIEQVSYGYTF
. TRBV7-2 15 CASSLFLPGFDEQYF
TRBD2 TRBV5-1 15 CASSLFAGVFDEQYF
TRBD2 TRBV4-3 16 CASSQDITGTSNEQFF
TRBD1 TRBV5-1 14 CASSLIQGADEQYF
TRBD1 TRBV27 15 CASSTRGLYNSPLHF
TRBD2 TRBV5-1 16 CASSLSVAGGSDEQYF
. TRBV2 13 CASNWGVTDTQYF
. TRBV18 14 CASSPWAINQPQHF
. TRBV5-5 16 CASRTIYRERNTEAFF
TRBD2 TRBV5-8 15 CASSRFGAGAETQYF
. TRBV6-6 12 CASSNTAHGYTF
TRBD2 TRBV7-3 16 CASSLSLAGNYNEQFF